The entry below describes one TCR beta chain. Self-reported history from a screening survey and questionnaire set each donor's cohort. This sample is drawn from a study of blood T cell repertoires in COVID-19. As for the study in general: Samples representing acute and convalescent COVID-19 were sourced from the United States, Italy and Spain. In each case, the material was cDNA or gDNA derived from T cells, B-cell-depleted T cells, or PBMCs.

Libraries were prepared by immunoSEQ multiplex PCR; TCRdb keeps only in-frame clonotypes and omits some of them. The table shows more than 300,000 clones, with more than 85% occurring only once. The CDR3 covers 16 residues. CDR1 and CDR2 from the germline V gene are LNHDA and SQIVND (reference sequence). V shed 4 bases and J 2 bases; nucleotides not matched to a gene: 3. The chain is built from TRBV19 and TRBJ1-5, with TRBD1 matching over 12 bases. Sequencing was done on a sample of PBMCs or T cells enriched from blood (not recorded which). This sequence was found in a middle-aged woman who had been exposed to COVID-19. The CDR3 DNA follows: TGTGCCAGTAGTAGGGACAGGGGGCAGGGCAATCAGCCCCAGCATTTT. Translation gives CASSRDRGQGNQPQHF.